Presented here are 16 T cell receptor beta chains from one specimen sequenced in a study of OX40 agonist ivuxolimab in advanced cancers. Clones were read by immunoSEQ multiplex PCR, and TCRdb kept only the in-frame ones, dropping some. The repertoire holds around 79,000 clones, with more than 70% as singletons. Material: CD4+ or CD8+ T cells sorted from blood, obtained in a trial of the OX40 agonist ivuxolimab. Receptors were obtained from an adult with an advanced solid tumor such as melanoma, head and neck, liver or kidney cancer.

The chain recombines TRBV5-1 with TRBJ2-1, with TRBD1 matching 9 bases. The V and J ends lost 3 bases and 8 bases, in that order; junction bases with no gene match: 9. From germline, CDR1 is SGHRS and CDR2 YFSETQ. CDR3 length: 15 residues. The DNA of the CDR3 is TGCGCCAGCAGCTCCCTTAGGGACAGGGTCCATGAGCAGTTCTTC. Its translation: CASSSLRDRVHEQFF. The entire variable domain, with the rest obtained from reference TRBV5-1 and TRBJ2-1, is as follows: KAGVTQTPRYLIKTRGQQVTLSCSPISGHRSVSWYQQTPGQGLQFLFEYFSETQRNKGNFPGRFSGRQFSNSRSEMNVSTLELGDSALYLCASSSLRDRVHEQFFGPGTRLTVL.

V and J are TRBV4-1 and TRBJ1-2; 7 bases agree with TRBD1. The trim removed 4 bases at V and 8 bases at J, leaving 13 bases unmatched. CDR3 length: 15 residues. CDR1 is MGHRA, CDR2 YSYEKL, per germline. The CDR3 bases are TGCGCCAGCAGCCCATCTTTGACAGGGTTTGTAGGCTACACCTTC. Encoded protein: CASSPSLTGFVGYTF.

V gene TRBV27 combines with J gene TRBJ1-4; D uncertain. Germline loops: CDR1 MNHEY, CDR2 SMNVEV (reference sequence). Trimming removed 3 bases at V and 5 bases at J, with 10 bases between. The CDR3 is made up of 14 amino acids. The CDR3 DNA sequence: TGTGCCAGCAGTTTCGCCCCCGCGAATGAAAAACTGTTTTTT. Its protein is CASSFAPANEKLFF.

The genes are TRBV2 and TRBJ2-7; 7 nucleotides align to TRBD1. CDR3 length: 15 residues. Germline V gene lookup returns CDR1 SNHLY and CDR2 FYNNEI. After removal of 1 base from V and 1 base from J, the junction contained 4 bases not matched to a gene. The CDR3 loop reads CASSEGQGRSYEQYF. The CDR3 coding sequence is TGTGCCAGCAGTGAAGGACAGGGCCGTTCCTACGAGCAGTACTTC.

This rearrangement joins TRBV5-1 to TRBJ2-1; tentatively, D is TRBD1 or TRBD2 (5 bases each). The CDR3 contains 15 residues. Trimming pared 0 bases from V and 0 bases from J, leaving 7 bases between. The V gene's germline CDR1 is SGHRS and CDR2 YFSETQ. The CDR3 DNA reads TGCGCCAGCAGCTTGGACGGGACCTCCTACAATGAGCAGTTCTTC. This sequence encodes CASSLDGTSYNEQFF.

This chain joins TRBV18 and TRBJ2-7; D possibly corresponds to TRBD2 (5 bases). V was trimmed by 0 bases and J by 2 bases, leaving 11 bases between them. Germline V gene lookup returns CDR1 KGHSH and CDR2 LQKENI. The CDR3 sequence is 15 residues long. In DNA, the CDR3 is TGTGCCAGCTCACCACCGAGTGGAGGCACCTACGAGCAGTACTTC. This translates into CASSPPSGGTYEQYF.

The V call is TRBV21-1, the J call TRBJ1-2; TRBD1 is the table's D call, not checked against the DNA. TRBV21-1 constitutes a pseudogene. This CDR3 is 15 amino acids long. CDR3 loop: CASSNHRGRDYGYTF. CDR3 nucleotides: TGTGCCAGCAGCAACCACAGGGGAAGGGACTATGGCTACACCTTC.

The V call is TRBV15, the J call TRBJ2-7, with D perhaps assigned TRBD1 or TRBD2 (6 bases each). Germline loops: CDR1 LNHNV, CDR2 YYDKDF (reference sequence). CDR3 length equals 17 residues. The V end was cut by 0 bases, the J end by 0 bases, with 15 bases between. The chain's CDR3 is CATSRDRGLPNSYEQYF. Written as DNA, the CDR3 is TGTGCCACCAGCAGAGATCGGGGGCTACCAAACTCCTACGAGCAGTACTTC.

V gene TRBV6-1 combines with J gene TRBJ1-5; the match to TRBD1 covers 7 bases. Per germline, CDR1 MNHNS and CDR2 SASEGT. The length of the CDR3 is 15 residues. V dropped 8 bases and J dropped 1; count of bases not matched to a gene: 8. The DNA of the CDR3 is TGTGCCAGCCTCCTCGAGGGACAGAGCAATCAGCCCCAGCATTTT. This sequence encodes CASLLEGQSNQPQHF.

This chain joins TRBV5-1 and TRBJ2-5; tentative D call: TRBD2 (7 bases). The CDR3 length is 15 residues. Germline V gene sequence: CDR1 SGHRS, CDR2 YFSETQ. V lost 8 bases and J lost 0, with 17 bases in between. Written as DNA, the CDR3 is TGCGCCAGTGGGGAGGGGGTCAGAAACCAAGAGACCCAGTACTTC. It specifies CASGEGVRNQETQYF.

This rearrangement joins TRBV15 to TRBJ1-1; D is unresolved. This CDR3 contains 15 residues. V dropped 1 base and J dropped 1 base, with 10 bases sitting between them. Germline CDR1 and CDR2: LNHNV and YYDKDF (reference sequence). The CDR3 sequence: CATSRVDRANTEAFF. The CDR3 DNA follows: TGTGCCACCAGCAGAGTGGATAGGGCGAACACTGAAGCTTTCTTT.

This clone was observed once. V usage is TRBV29-1 and J usage is TRBJ2-4, with a tentative D call TRBD1 (5 bases). The V end was cut by 4 bases, the J end by 2 bases, with 12 bases between. The CDR3 has 14 amino acids. The germline V gene has CDR1 SQVTM and CDR2 ANQGSEA. CDR3 nucleotide sequence: TGCAGCGTTGTCTGGCAGGGCCCCAAAAACATTCAGTACTTC. It is translated as CSVVWQGPKNIQYF.

This chain joins TRBV5-1 and TRBJ1-2; no definite D call. Germline CDR1 SGHRS, CDR2 YFSETQ. V was pared by 3 bases and J by 9 bases, with 15 bases between. The CDR3 has 13 amino acids. CDR3 coding DNA: TGCGCCAGCAGCTCCTTCGGGGAGGGTCGCTACACCTTC. It codes for CASSSFGEGRYTF.

V gene TRBV29-1 combines with J gene TRBJ2-5, with a tentative D call TRBD1 (6 bases). The J call could be wrong; TRBJ2-7 is a better fit for the DNA end. This CDR3 is 13 amino acids long. Germline loops: CDR1 SQVTM, CDR2 ANQGSEA. CDR3 in DNA: TGCAGCGTGATGAAGAGGGGGAGCTACGAGCAGTACTTC. As protein: CSVMKRGSYEQYF.

The chain employs TRBV27 and TRBJ2-5, with TRBD2 matching 7 bases. The CDR3 covers 13 residues. After removal of 2 bases from V and 7 bases from J, the junction contained 4 bases not matched to a gene. In germline, CDR1 is MNHEY, CDR2 SMNVEV (reference sequence). CDR3 sequence: CASSLREGRTQYF. CDR3 nucleotide sequence: TGTGCCAGCAGTTTAAGGGAGGGAAGGACCCAGTACTTC.

V usage is TRBV30 and J usage is TRBJ1-5; D is perhaps TRBD1 (5 bases). CDR3 length equals 13 residues. In germline, CDR1 is GTSNPN, CDR2 SVGIG (reference sequence). V was shortened by 1 base and J by 6 bases, with 10 bases between the two germline ends. CDR3 sequence: CAWSGGAGQPQHF. Here the CDR3 DNA reads TGTGCCTGGAGTGGCGGGGCTGGTCAGCCCCAGCATTTT.